The T cell receptor beta chain described here comes from a study of technical replicates of blood from several donors. Measured with immunoSEQ multiplex PCR; TCRdb has only the in-frame clones, and not every one. The sample holds more than 65,000 clones, roughly 92% seen once. The CDR3 spans 13 residues. Trimming took off 5 bases at V and 4 bases at J, with 12 bases between the two ends. Looked up from germline, CDR1 is LNHDA and CDR2 is SQIVND (reference sequence). This TCR derives from a human donor in good health. Input material: T cells isolated from PBMCs. The chain employs TRBV19 and TRBJ2-7, with a tentative D call TRBD1 (5 bases). CDR3 in amino acids: CASSQGLPYEQYF. In DNA form, the CDR3 reads TGTGCCAGTAGTCAGGGTTTACCATACGAGCAGTACTTC.